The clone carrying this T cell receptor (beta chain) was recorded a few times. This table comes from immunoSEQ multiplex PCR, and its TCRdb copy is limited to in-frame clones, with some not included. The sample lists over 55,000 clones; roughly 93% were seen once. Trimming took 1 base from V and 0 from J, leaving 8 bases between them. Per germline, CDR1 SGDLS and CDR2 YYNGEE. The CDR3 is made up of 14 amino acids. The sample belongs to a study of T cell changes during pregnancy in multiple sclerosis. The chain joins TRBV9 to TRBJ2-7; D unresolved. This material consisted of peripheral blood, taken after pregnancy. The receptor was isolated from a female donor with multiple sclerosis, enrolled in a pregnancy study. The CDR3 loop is CASSVTESSYEQYF. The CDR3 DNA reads TGTGCCAGCAGCGTAACTGAAAGCTCCTACGAGCAGTACTTC.